This T cell receptor (beta chain) derives from a study of beta chain features in type 1 diabetes. At the level of the study: Examination covered around 98 million sorted cells spanning all samples. Study conclusions and caveats: An over-representation of cells with high TCR expression could result from cDNA sequencing. When Type 1 diabetes patients were examined, their TCRB CDR3s proved moderately but significantly shorter in all four CD4+ subsets.

The length of the CDR3 is 15 residues. Trimming removed 5 bases from V and 0 bases from J; junction bases left unmatched: 5. CDR1 is MNHNS, CDR2 SASEGT, per germline. This clone was counted between two and nine times. Its antigen is not known. Every isolated RNA sample was fully reverse transcribed, so sequencing captured expressed TCRB transcripts. Sequenced by immunoSEQ multiplex PCR; TCRdb stores in-frame clones only, minus some. The sample has hundreds of thousands of clones; about an eighth are singletons. Sequencing input: naive CD4+ T cells from blood. The rearrangement joins TRBV6-1 to TRBJ2-7; 9 bases map to TRBD1. The TCR was taken from a man aged 18 to 29 with type 1 diabetes. CDR3 region: CASSLGQGLSYEQYF. The CDR3 DNA is TGTGCCAGCAGTCTTGGACAGGGGCTCTCCTACGAGCAGTACTTC.